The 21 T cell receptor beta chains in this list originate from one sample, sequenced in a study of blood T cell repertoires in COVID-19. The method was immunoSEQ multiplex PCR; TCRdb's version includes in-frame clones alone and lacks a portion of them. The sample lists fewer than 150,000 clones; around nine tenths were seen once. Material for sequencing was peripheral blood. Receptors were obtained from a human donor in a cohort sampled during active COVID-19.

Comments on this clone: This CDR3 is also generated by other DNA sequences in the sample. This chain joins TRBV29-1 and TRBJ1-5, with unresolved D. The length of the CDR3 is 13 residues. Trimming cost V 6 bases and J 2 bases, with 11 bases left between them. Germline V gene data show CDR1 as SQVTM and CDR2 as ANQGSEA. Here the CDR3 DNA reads TGCAGCGTGACCGGAGGCGGCAATCAGCCCCAGCATTTT. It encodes CSVTGGGNQPQHF.

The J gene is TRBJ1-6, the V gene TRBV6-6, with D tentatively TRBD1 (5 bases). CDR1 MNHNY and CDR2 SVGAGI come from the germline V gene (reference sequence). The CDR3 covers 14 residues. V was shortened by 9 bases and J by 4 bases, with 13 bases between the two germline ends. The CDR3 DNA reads TGTGCCAGTGGAACAGGCGCATATAATTCACCCCTCCACTTT. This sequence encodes CASGTGAYNSPLHF.

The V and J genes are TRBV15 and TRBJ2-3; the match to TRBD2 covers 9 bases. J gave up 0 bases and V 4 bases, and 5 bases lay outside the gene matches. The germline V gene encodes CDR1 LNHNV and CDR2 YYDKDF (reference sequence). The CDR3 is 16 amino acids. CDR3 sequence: CATSTGTSSSTDTQYF. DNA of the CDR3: TGTGCCACCAGCACAGGGACTAGCAGTAGCACAGATACGCAGTATTTT. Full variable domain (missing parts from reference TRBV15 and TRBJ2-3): DAMVIQNPRYQVTQFGKPVTLSCSQTLNHNVMYWYQQKSSQAPKLLFHYYDKDFNNEADTPDNFQSRRPNTSFCFLDIRSPGLGDTAMYLCATSTGTSSSTDTQYFGPGTRLTVL.

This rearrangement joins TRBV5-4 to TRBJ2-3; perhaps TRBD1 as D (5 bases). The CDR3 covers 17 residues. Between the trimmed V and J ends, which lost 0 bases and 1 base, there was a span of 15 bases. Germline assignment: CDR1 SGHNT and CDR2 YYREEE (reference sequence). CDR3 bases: TGTGCCAGCAGCTTGGGCAAGGGATTAGGGGGCACAGATACGCAGTATTTT. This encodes CASSLGKGLGGTDTQYF.

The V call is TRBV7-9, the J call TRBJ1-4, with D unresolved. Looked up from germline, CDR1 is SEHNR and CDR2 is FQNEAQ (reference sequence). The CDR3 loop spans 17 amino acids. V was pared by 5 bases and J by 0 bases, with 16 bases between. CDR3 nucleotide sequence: TGTGCCAGCAGCGGGCGGGCAGGAACCTCAACTAATGAAAAACTGTTTTTT. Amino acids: CASSGRAGTSTNEKLFF.

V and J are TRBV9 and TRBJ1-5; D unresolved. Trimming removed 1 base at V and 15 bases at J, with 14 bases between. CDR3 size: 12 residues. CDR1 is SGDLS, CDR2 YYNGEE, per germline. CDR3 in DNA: TGTGCCAGCAGCGTATTCCAGGCCCACCGGCATTTT. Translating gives CASSVFQAHRHF.

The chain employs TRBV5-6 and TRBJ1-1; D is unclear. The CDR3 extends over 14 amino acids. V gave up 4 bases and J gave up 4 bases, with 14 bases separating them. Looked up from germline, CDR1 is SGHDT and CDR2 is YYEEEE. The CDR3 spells CASSPDPRGTEAFF. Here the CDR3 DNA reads TGTGCCAGCAGCCCCGATCCCCGGGGCACTGAAGCTTTCTTT.

This chain's CDR3 is CASSDPTGGNTGELFF. In nucleotides, the CDR3 is TGTGCCAGCAGTGACCCGACAGGGGGCAACACCGGGGAGCTGTTTTTT. The genes are TRBV25-1 and TRBJ2-2, with TRBD1 identical over 10 bases. V lost 3 bases to trimming and J lost 2 bases; unmatched junction nucleotides: 3. The CDR3 length is 16 residues. CDR1 MGHDK and CDR2 SYGVNS come from the germline V gene.

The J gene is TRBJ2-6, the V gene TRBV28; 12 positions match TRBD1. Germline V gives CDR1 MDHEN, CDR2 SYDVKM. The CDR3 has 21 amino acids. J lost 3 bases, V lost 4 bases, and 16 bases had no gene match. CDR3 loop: CASSSVYLRDRGLRGANVLTF. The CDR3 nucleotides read TGTGCCAGCAGTTCCGTCTACTTAAGGGACAGGGGGCTTCGTGGGGCCAACGTCCTGACTTTC. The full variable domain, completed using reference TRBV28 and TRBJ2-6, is DVKVTQSSRYLVKRTGEKVFLECVQDMDHENMFWYRQDPGLGLRLIYFSYDVKMKEKGDIPEGYSVSREKKERFSLILESASTNQTSMYLCASSSVYLRDRGLRGANVLTFGAGSRLTVL.

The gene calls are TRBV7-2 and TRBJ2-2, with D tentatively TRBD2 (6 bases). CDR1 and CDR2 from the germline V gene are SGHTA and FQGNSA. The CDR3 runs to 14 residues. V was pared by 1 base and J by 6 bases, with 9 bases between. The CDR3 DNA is TGTGCCAGCAGCTTAGGCCCTAGCGCCGGGGAGCTGTTTTTT. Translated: CASSLGPSAGELFF. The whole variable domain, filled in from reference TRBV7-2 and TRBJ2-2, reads GAGVSQSPSNKVTEKGKDVELRCDPISGHTALYWYRQSLGQGLEFLIYFQGNSAPDKSGLPSDRFSAERTGGSVSTLTIQRTQQEDSAVYLCASSLGPSAGELFFGEGSRLTVL.

The CDR3 region is CSASQLAGTGELFF. CDR3 nucleotides: TGCAGTGCTAGTCAACTAGCGGGTACCGGGGAGCTGTTTTTT. This sequence joins TRBV20-1 and TRBJ2-2; 9 nucleotides agree with TRBD2. Germline values: CDR1 DFQATT, CDR2 SNEGSKA (reference sequence). This CDR3 has 14 amino acids. Trimming cost V 3 bases and J 5 bases; bases outside gene matches: 4.

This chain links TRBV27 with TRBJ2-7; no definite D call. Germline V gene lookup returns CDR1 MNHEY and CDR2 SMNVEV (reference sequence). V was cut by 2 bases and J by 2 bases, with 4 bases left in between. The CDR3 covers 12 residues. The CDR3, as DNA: TGTGCCAGCAGTTTACCCGCCTACGAGCAGTACTTC. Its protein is CASSLPAYEQYF.

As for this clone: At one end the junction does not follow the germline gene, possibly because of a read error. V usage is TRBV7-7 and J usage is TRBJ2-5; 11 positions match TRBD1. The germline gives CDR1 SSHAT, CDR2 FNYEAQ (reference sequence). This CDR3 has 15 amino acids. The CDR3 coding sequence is TGTGCTAGCAGCTCGTGGACAGGGGGCAGCGAGACCCAGTACTTC. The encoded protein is CASSSWTGGSETQYF.

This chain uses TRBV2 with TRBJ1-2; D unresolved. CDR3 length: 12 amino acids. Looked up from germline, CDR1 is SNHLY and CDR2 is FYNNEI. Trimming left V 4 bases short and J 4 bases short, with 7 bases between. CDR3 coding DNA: TGTGCCAGCAGTGGGGCGTTCTATGGCTACACCTTC. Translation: CASSGAFYGYTF.

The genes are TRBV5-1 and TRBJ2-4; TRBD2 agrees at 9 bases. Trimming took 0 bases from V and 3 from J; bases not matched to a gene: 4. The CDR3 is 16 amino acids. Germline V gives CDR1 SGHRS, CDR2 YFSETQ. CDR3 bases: TGCGCCAGCAGCTTGGTATTAGCGGGAGACAAAAACATTCAGTACTTC. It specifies CASSLVLAGDKNIQYF.

CDR3 coding DNA: TGTGCCAGCAGCTTGGCCCGTCAGGGGGCCTATGGCTACACCTTC. Amino acids: CASSLARQGAYGYTF. This chain joins TRBV5-8 and TRBJ1-2; the match to TRBD1 covers 8 bases. This CDR3 has 15 amino acids. Trimming at V came to 0 bases and at J to 4 bases, leaving 5 bases not matched to a gene. Germline CDR1 is SGHTS and CDR2 is YDEGEE.

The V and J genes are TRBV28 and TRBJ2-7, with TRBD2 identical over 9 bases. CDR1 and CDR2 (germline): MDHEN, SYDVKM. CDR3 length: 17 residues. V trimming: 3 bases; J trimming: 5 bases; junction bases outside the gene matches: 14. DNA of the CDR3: TGTGCCAGCAGTTTCCCCGCTGCGGGGGGGGTGAATAACGAGCAGTACTTC. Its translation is CASSFPAAGGVNNEQYF.

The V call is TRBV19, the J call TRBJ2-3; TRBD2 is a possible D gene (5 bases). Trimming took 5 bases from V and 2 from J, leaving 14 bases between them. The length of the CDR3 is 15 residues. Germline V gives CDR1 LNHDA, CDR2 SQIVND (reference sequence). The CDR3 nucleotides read TGTGCCAGTAGTCCCTCCGGGGTGGCCACAGATACGCAGTATTTT. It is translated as CASSPSGVATDTQYF.

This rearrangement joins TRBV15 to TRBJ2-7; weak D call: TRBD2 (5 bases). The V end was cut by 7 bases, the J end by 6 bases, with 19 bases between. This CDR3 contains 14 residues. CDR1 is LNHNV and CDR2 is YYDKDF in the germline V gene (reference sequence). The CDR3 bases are TGTGCCACCAATGGTCGGGGTTACTTAGGCGAGCAGTACTTC. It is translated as CATNGRGYLGEQYF.

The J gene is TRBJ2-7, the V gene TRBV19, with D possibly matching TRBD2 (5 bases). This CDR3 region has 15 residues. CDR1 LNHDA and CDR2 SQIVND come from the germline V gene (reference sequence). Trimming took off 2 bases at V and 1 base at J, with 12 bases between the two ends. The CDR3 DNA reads TGTGCCAGTAGTATAACGGGGATTACTTCCTACGAGCAGTACTTC. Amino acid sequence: CASSITGITSYEQYF.

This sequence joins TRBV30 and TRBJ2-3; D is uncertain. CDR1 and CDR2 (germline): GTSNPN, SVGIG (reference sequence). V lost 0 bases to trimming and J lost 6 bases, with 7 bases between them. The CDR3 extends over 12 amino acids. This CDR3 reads CAWSVLVDTQYF. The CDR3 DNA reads TGTGCCTGGAGTGTACTGGTGGATACGCAGTATTTT.